The 26 T cell receptor beta chains presented below share a single source sample, sequenced in a study of a mutant IDH1 vaccine in newly diagnosed glioma. Specified time point: baseline, week 1 (first vaccination visit). This sample's treatment: pre-vaccination baseline after standard-of-care therapy. Assay: immunoSEQ multiplex PCR; the TCRdb copy retains only in-frame clones and omits some. The table lists 25,000 to 35,000 clones, about 85% of them singletons, with approximately 4.4% in the top ten. The material sequenced was PBMCs, taken from a glioma patient treated with radiotherapy, temozolomide or both. The receptor source for this set is a woman aged 40 to 49 with glioma.

V and J are TRBV6-6 and TRBJ1-1; 7 nucleotides align to TRBD1. This CDR3 is 13 amino acids long. Germline V gives CDR1 MNHNY, CDR2 SVGAGI (reference sequence). CDR3 residues: CAGVGTANTEAFF. As DNA, the CDR3 is TGTGCGGGTGTAGGGACAGCGAACACTGAAGCTTTCTTT.

This clone was seen a single time. The chain uses TRBV18 and TRBJ2-7; D unresolved. CDR3 length: 12 residues. Germline loops: CDR1 KGHSH, CDR2 LQKENI. V dropped 4 bases and J dropped 1 base, with 5 bases sitting between them. The CDR3 here is CASSRQSYEQYF. CDR3 nucleotides: TGTGCCAGCTCACGTCAGTCCTACGAGCAGTACTTC. Full variable domain (remainder filled in from reference TRBV18 and TRBJ2-7): NAGVMQNPRHLVRRRGQEARLRCSPMKGHSHVYWYRQLPEEGLKFMVYLQKENIIDESGMPKERFSAEFPKEGPSILRIQQVVRGDSAAYFCASSRQSYEQYFGPGTRLTVT.

This clone was recorded only once. This chain joins TRBV5-8 and TRBJ1-5; D remains ambiguous. The CDR3 is 13 residues long. Germline V CDR1 and CDR2: SGHTS, YDEGEE. Trimming cost V 3 bases and J 8 bases, with 12 bases left between them. CDR3 protein: CASSSSPVEPQHF. CDR3 DNA: TGTGCCAGCAGCTCTTCCCCGGTTGAGCCCCAGCATTTT.

The V gene is TRBV30, the J gene TRBJ2-2; TRBD2 is a possible D gene (6 bases). The CDR3 length is 14 residues. Germline lookup yields CDR1 GTSNPN and CDR2 SVGIG (reference sequence). Trimming left V 5 bases short and J 2 bases short, with 12 bases between. The CDR3, as DNA: TGTGCCTGGGCCCTGCGGGGTAACACCGGGGAGCTGTTTTTT. Its protein is CAWALRGNTGELFF.

The rearrangement links TRBV6-5 to TRBJ2-3; 9 nucleotides match TRBD2. CDR3 size: 14 residues. After removal of 2 bases from V and 5 bases from J, the junction contained 2 bases not matched to a gene. Germline V gene lookup returns CDR1 MNHEY and CDR2 SVGAGI. CDR3 sequence reads: CASSYAGGQDTQYF. The CDR3 coding sequence is TGTGCCAGCAGTTACGCGGGAGGGCAAGATACGCAGTATTTT.

This sequence joins TRBV30 and TRBJ1-1; D gene uncertain. This CDR3 comprises 13 residues. Germline V gene sequence: CDR1 GTSNPN, CDR2 SVGIG (reference sequence). Trimming cost V 4 bases and J 7 bases, with 16 bases left between them. CDR3 DNA sequence: TGTGCCTGGACTTTTATGGGAGAGGGTGAAGCTTTCTTT. It codes for CAWTFMGEGEAFF. The full variable domain, completed using reference TRBV30 and TRBJ1-1, is SQTIHQWPATLVQPVGSPLSLECTVEGTSNPNLYWYRQAAGRGLQLLFYSVGIGQISSEVPQNLSASRPQDRQFILSSKKLLLSDSGFYLCAWTFMGEGEAFFGQGTRLTVV.

This sequence joins TRBV2 and TRBJ2-2; D unresolved. The CDR3 is 12 amino acids. In germline, CDR1 is SNHLY, CDR2 FYNNEI. The V end lost 4 bases, the J end lost 7 bases, and 7 bases lay between the germline ends. DNA for the CDR3: TGTGCCAGCAGTGTAATGGGCGGGGAGCTGTTTTTT. Translated, it gives CASSVMGGELFF.

The chain uses TRBV18 and TRBJ1-4; D possibly corresponds to TRBD1 (6 bases). Germline CDR1 and CDR2: KGHSH and LQKENI. Trimming took off 5 bases at V and 0 bases at J, with 16 bases between the two ends. CDR3 length: 17 amino acids. CDR3 loop: CASSYTGGPATNEKLFF. DNA for the CDR3: TGTGCCAGCTCATACACGGGGGGCCCAGCAACTAATGAAAAACTGTTTTTT.

The V and J genes are TRBV2 and TRBJ1-1; D is undetermined. The CDR3 is made up of 13 amino acids. Trimming took off 4 bases at V and 4 bases at J, with 10 bases between the two ends. The V gene's germline CDR1 is SNHLY and CDR2 FYNNEI. The CDR3 protein is CASSVLPSTEAFF. The CDR3 DNA is TGTGCCAGCAGTGTCCTACCGTCCACTGAAGCTTTCTTT.

This clone was seen once. The rearrangement uses TRBV5-5 and TRBJ1-2, with D tentatively TRBD1 (6 bases). Trimming shortened V by 4 bases and J by 2 bases, and 12 bases separated the two germline ends. Germline V gene lookup returns CDR1 SGHKS and CDR2 YYEKEE (reference sequence). The CDR3 has 14 amino acids. CDR3 nucleotides: TGTGCCAGCAGCACCAAACAGGGAAACTATGGCTACACCTTC. Its translation: CASSTKQGNYGYTF.

The chain recombines TRBV5-1 with TRBJ1-4; 7 bases are shared with TRBD1. Germline CDR1 is SGHRS and CDR2 is YFSETQ. The CDR3 contains 16 residues. The V segment lost 0 bases and the J segment 4 bases; nucleotides outside the gene matches: 6. The CDR3 DNA is TGCGCCAGCAGCTTGGGGGGGACAGCTATTAATGAAAAACTGTTTTTT. Translating gives CASSLGGTAINEKLFF. Combining the CDR3 with reference TRBV5-1 and TRBJ1-4 gives the whole variable domain KAGVTQTPRYLIKTRGQQVTLSCSPISGHRSVSWYQQTPGQGLQFLFEYFSETQRNKGNFPGRFSGRQFSNSRSEMNVSTLELGDSALYLCASSLGGTAINEKLFFGSGTQLSVL.

The CDR3 here is CASSLTGGRTEAFF. CDR3 DNA sequence: TGCGCCAGCAGCCTCACAGGGGGTAGGACTGAAGCTTTCTTT. The chain joins TRBV5-1 to TRBJ1-1, with 8 bases that match TRBD1. V was pared by 4 bases and J by 5 bases, with 7 bases of the junction left unmatched. The length of the CDR3 is 14 residues. Germline V lookup: CDR1 SGHRS, CDR2 YFSETQ.

The chain recombines TRBV13 with TRBJ1-2; 7 bases fit TRBD1. This CDR3 contains 15 residues. Germline V gene data show CDR1 as PRHDT and CDR2 as FYEKMQ (reference sequence). Trimming cost V 2 bases and J 0 bases; bases outside gene matches: 3. DNA for the CDR3: TGTGCCAGCAGCTTACAGGGGGTCGCTAACTATGGCTACACCTTC. Translating gives CASSLQGVANYGYTF. The whole variable domain, remainder taken from reference TRBV13 and TRBJ1-2, is AAGVIQSPRHLIKEKRETATLKCYPIPRHDTVYWYQQGPGQDPQFLISFYEKMQSDKGSIPDRFSAQQFSDYHSELNMSSLELGDSALYFCASSLQGVANYGYTFGSGTRLTVV.

The CDR3 reads CASGFRDSNTEAFF. The CDR3 DNA reads TGTGCCAGCGGTTTCAGGGATTCGAACACTGAAGCTTTCTTT. This sequence joins TRBV2 and TRBJ1-1; possible D gene TRBD1, 5 bases. V was clipped by 8 bases and J by 1 base, with 14 bases between them. Looked up from germline, CDR1 is SNHLY and CDR2 is FYNNEI. The CDR3 is 14 amino acids.

V is TRBV7-2 and J is TRBJ1-1; perhaps TRBD1 as D (6 bases). V lost 2 bases to trimming and J lost 8 bases, with 12 bases between them. This CDR3 spans 13 amino acids. Germline-derived CDR1 and CDR2 are SGHTA and FQGNSA. In DNA, the CDR3 is TGTGCCAGCAGCTTAAAGGCAGGGACAGAAGCTTTCTTT. Translating it yields CASSLKAGTEAFF.

The chain employs TRBV5-8 and TRBJ2-5; possible D gene TRBD2, 5 bases. V gave up 0 bases and J gave up 4 bases, with 13 bases separating them. The CDR3 loop spans 15 amino acids. Germline V lookup: CDR1 SGHTS, CDR2 YDEGEE. CDR3 sequence: CASSLGDIGGETQYF. As DNA, the CDR3 is TGTGCCAGCAGCTTGGGAGACATTGGAGGAGAGACCCAGTACTTC. Full variable domain (rest looked up from reference TRBV5-8 and TRBJ2-5): EAGVTQSPTHLIKTRGQQATLRCSPISGHTSVYWYQQALGLGLQFLLWYDEGEERNRGNFPPRFSGRQFPNYSSELNVNALELEDSALYLCASSLGDIGGETQYFGPGTRLLVL.

The rearrangement links TRBV18 to TRBJ1-4, with a possible D match to TRBD1 (6 bases). Germline V gives CDR1 KGHSH, CDR2 LQKENI. CDR3 length equals 14 residues. The ends were cut back, 2 bases at V and 7 bases at J, with 11 bases in the middle. The CDR3 bases are TGTGCCAGCTCACCATCAGGGGAGGTTGAAAAACTGTTTTTT. As protein: CASSPSGEVEKLFF.

This sequence joins TRBV15 and TRBJ2-7; the D gene is possibly TRBD2 (6 bases). The length of the CDR3 is 15 residues. Trimming cost V 1 base and J 7 bases, with 17 bases left between them. Per germline, CDR1 LNHNV and CDR2 YYDKDF (reference sequence). CDR3: CATSRGEEGFWEQYF. For the CDR3, the DNA is TGTGCCACCAGCAGAGGGGAGGAAGGTTTCTGGGAGCAGTACTTC.

The chain combines TRBV5-1 with TRBJ1-5, with TRBD1 as a possible D gene (5 bases). This CDR3 comprises 13 residues. The V end lost 2 bases, the J end lost 9 bases, and 12 bases lay between the germline ends. The germline V gene encodes CDR1 SGHRS and CDR2 YFSETQ. CDR3 sequence: CASSFNGDRPQHF. The CDR3 DNA reads TGCGCCAGCAGCTTCAACGGGGACCGGCCCCAGCATTTT. Looking up the rest from reference TRBV5-1 and TRBJ1-5 gives the full variable domain: KAGVTQTPRYLIKTRGQQVTLSCSPISGHRSVSWYQQTPGQGLQFLFEYFSETQRNKGNFPGRFSGRQFSNSRSEMNVSTLELGDSALYLCASSFNGDRPQHFGDGTRLSIL.

The genes are TRBV4-2 and TRBJ2-1; possible D gene TRBD2, 5 bases. The CDR3 is 16 residues long. Germline CDR1 and CDR2: LGHNA and YNFKEQ. Trimming removed 4 bases at V and 4 bases at J, with 17 bases between. CDR3 amino acids: CASSPGELLRYNEQFF. The CDR3 nucleotides are TGTGCCAGCAGCCCCGGGGAGCTACTTAGGTACAATGAGCAGTTCTTC.

This chain joins TRBV4-1 and TRBJ2-7; 10 positions match TRBD2. Germline assignment: CDR1 MGHRA and CDR2 YSYEKL. V was clipped by 4 bases and J by 7 bases; unmatched bases: 10. The CDR3 covers 15 residues. The CDR3 DNA reads as TGCGCCAGCAGCCCCACGAGCGGGAGGGCAGGAGAGCAGTACTTC. Protein product: CASSPTSGRAGEQYF.

The chain combines TRBV7-9 with TRBJ2-3; TRBD2 agrees at 7 bases. Germline V gene data show CDR1 as SEHNR and CDR2 as FQNEAQ (reference sequence). V trimming: 5 bases; J trimming: 4 bases; junction bases outside the gene matches: 12. This CDR3 has 16 amino acids. CDR3 loop: CASSPGLAGVADTQYF. CDR3 bases: TGTGCCAGCAGCCCCGGACTTGCGGGAGTCGCAGATACGCAGTATTTT.

This chain joins TRBV15 and TRBJ2-5; unclear D gene. CDR1 and CDR2 (germline): LNHNV, YYDKDF (reference sequence). The CDR3 has 14 amino acids. V lost 1 base to trimming and J lost 5 bases, with 11 bases between them. DNA of the CDR3: TGTGCCACCAGCAGAGGGGAACCCAGGGAGACCCAGTACTTC. It yields the protein CATSRGEPRETQYF.

This chain connects TRBV10-3 to TRBJ2-7; a possible D gene is TRBD2 (6 bases). The CDR3 length is 15 residues. CDR1 and CDR2 from the germline V gene are ENHRY and SYGVKD. Trimming took 2 bases from V and 2 from J, leaving 13 bases between them. CDR3 DNA sequence: TGTGCCATCAGTGAGCCCCTCGGGACTGCCTACGAGCAGTACTTC. It is translated as CAISEPLGTAYEQYF.

The chain recombines TRBV2 with TRBJ2-5; TRBD1 might be the D (7 bases). The length of the CDR3 is 14 residues. Germline lookup yields CDR1 SNHLY and CDR2 FYNNEI. The germline V and J ends were trimmed by 6 bases and 5 bases, with 16 bases remaining between them. The CDR3 bases are TGTGCCAGCAGCGCTGACAGGGAGGAGGAGACCCAGTACTTC. It is translated as CASSADREEETQYF.

The rearrangement uses TRBV7-8 and TRBJ1-1; the D is unclear. The CDR3 consists of 14 residues. Trimming cost V 1 base and J 1 base, with 7 bases left between them. Germline CDR1 SGHVS, CDR2 FQNEAQ. The CDR3 DNA reads TGTGCCAGCAGCTTAGAGGGCCCGAACACTGAAGCTTTCTTT. Its protein product is CASSLEGPNTEAFF. Full variable domain (outside the CDR3, taken from reference TRBV7-8 and TRBJ1-1): GAGVSQSPRYKVAKRGQDVALRCDPISGHVSLFWYQQALGQGPEFLTYFQNEAQLDKSGLPSDRFFAERPEGSVSTLKIQRTQQEDSAVYLCASSLEGPNTEAFFGQGTRLTVV.